This TCR beta chain was recorded in a study of blood T cell repertoires in COVID-19. Overall study: The United States, Italy and Spain were the sources of the acute and convalescent COVID-19 samples. Nucleic acid was either cDNA or gDNA, and it came from T cells, B-cell-depleted T cells, or PBMCs.

In the original workflow: It was from reference gene primer amplification that nucleated cell counts were estimated. Profiling relied on immunoSEQ multiplex PCR, and the TCRdb table lists in-frame clones only, not all of them. V, J and clone size were drawn from that table, and D and trimming were deduced from the DNA. The table shows some 67,000 clones, with 90% occurring only once. The germline V gene has CDR1 LGHNA and CDR2 YNFKEQ. The length of the CDR3 is 16 residues. Trimming cost V 0 bases and J 3 bases, with 15 bases left between them. This chain uses TRBV4-2 with TRBJ2-7; D gene ambiguous. This sequence was found in a woman under 30 with acute or convalescent COVID-19. The source material was peripheral blood. In nucleotides, the CDR3 is TGTGCCAGCAGCCAAGATATGGATGGGCCCCACTACGAGCAGTACTTC. Its translation: CASSQDMDGPHYEQYF.